This entry concerns a single T cell receptor (beta chain). Its antigen is still unknown. Produced via immunoSEQ multiplex PCR; TCRdb's table is partial and in-frame only. The sample includes about 100,000 clones, approximately 86% seen only once; the top ten take about 2.3%. The data stem from a study of PD-L1 blockade in urothelial cancer. General observations from the study: Pretreatment blood TCR clonality under the median forecast improved survival.

Trimming removed 2 bases at V and 6 bases at J, with 8 bases between. This CDR3 comprises 13 residues. Germline V gives CDR1 SGHDN, CDR2 FVKESK. The sequencing used PBMCs, collected around atezolizumab (anti-PD-L1) treatment. This clonotype originated in a man aged 50-60 years with urothelial cancer. This chain links TRBV14 with TRBJ1-5, with unresolved D. This chain's CDR3 is CASSQSFGQPQHF. The CDR3 DNA is TGTGCCAGCAGCCAATCGTTCGGTCAGCCCCAGCATTTT.